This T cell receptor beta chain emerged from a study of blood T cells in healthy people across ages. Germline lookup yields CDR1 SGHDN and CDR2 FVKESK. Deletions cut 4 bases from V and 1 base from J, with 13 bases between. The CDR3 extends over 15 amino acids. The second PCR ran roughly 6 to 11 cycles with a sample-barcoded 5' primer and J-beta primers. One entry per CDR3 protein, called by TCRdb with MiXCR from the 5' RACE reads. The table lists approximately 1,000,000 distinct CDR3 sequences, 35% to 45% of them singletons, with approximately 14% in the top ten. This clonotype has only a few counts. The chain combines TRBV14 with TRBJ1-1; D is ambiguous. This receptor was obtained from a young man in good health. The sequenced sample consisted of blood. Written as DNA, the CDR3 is TGTGCCAGCAGCCCGTGGACGGGTTGGAACACTGAAGCTTTCTTT. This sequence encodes CASSPWTGWNTEAFF.